These T cell receptor beta chains were read from a single sample in a study of T cell repertoires in cytomegalovirus infection. TCRdb analysed the reads with MiXCR anew, one entry per CDR3 protein. The sample carries 200,000 to 250,000 distinct CDR3 sequences, approximately 22% recorded once. The sequencing sample was made of CD8+ T cells from PBMCs. These receptors were obtained from a human donor in good health (CMV status not recorded). Some clones in this sample may be carry-over from other donors' samples. Both conserved end residues are part of each CDR3. D genes are given only for firm matches. The size of a clone is reported for some rows only, either as once, few or many, or as a class for expanded clones.

size: few; V: TRBV28; D: .; J: TRBJ1-5; CDR3: CASSLFAEYSNQPQHF; DNA: TGTGCCAGCAGTTTATTTGCAGAGTATAGCAATCAGCCCCAGCATTTT
size: few; V: TRBV7-9; D: .; J: TRBJ1-2; CDR3: CASSFEGIGYGYTF; DNA: TGTGCCAGCAGCTTCGAGGGCATCGGCTATGGCTACACCTTC
size: .; V: TRBV7-9; D: .; J: TRBJ2-5; CDR3: CASSFGRAREETQYF; DNA: TGTGCCAGCAGCTTCGGCAGGGCGAGAGAAGAGACCCAGTACTTC
size: .; V: TRBV27; D: TRBD2; J: TRBJ2-1; CDR3: CASSPAVAGGPQGEQFF; DNA: TGTGCCAGCAGTCCCGCGGTAGCGGGGGGGCCGCAAGGTGAGCAGTTCTTC
size: .; V: TRBV5-4; D: .; J: TRBJ1-1; CDR3: CASSPWEENTEAFF; DNA: TGTGCCAGCAGCCCTTGGGAAGAGAACACTGAAGCTTTCTTT
size: many; V: TRBV7-6; D: TRBD1; J: TRBJ1-4; CDR3: CASSFGTGGGKLFF; DNA: TGTGCCAGCAGTTTCGGGACAGGGGGAGGGAAACTGTTTTTT
size: .; V: TRBV19; D: .; J: TRBJ2-7; CDR3: CASSIGFAEQYF; DNA: TGTGCCAGTAGTATTGGGTTTGCCGAGCAGTACTTC
size: .; V: TRBV14; D: .; J: TRBJ2-7; CDR3: CASSQGQGGFYEQYF; DNA: TGTGCCAGCAGCCAAGGGCAGGGGGGCTTCTACGAGCAGTACTTC
size: few; V: TRBV29-1; D: TRBD1; J: TRBJ1-1; CDR3: CSLRQGASTEAFF; DNA: TGCAGCCTGCGACAGGGGGCTAGCACTGAAGCTTTCTTT
size: .; V: TRBV4-1; D: TRBD1; J: TRBJ2-7; CDR3: CASSQSGTGVYEQYF; DNA: TGCGCCAGCAGCCAATCGGGGACAGGGGTGTACGAGCAGTACTTC
size: few; V: TRBV11-2; D: .; J: TRBJ2-1; CDR3: CASSSDNEQFF; DNA: TGTGCCAGCAGCTCAGACAATGAGCAGTTCTTC
size: .; V: TRBV7-9; D: TRBD1; J: TRBJ1-1; CDR3: CASSAEQGSHTEAFF; DNA: TGTGCCAGCAGCGCAGAACAGGGGTCTCACACTGAAGCTTTCTTT
size: many; V: TRBV7-9; D: TRBD1; J: TRBJ1-1; CDR3: CASSLGTGRTEAFF; DNA: TGTGCCAGCAGCTTAGGGACAGGGAGGACTGAAGCTTTCTTT
size: many; V: TRBV5-1; D: TRBD2; J: TRBJ2-1; CDR3: CASSVSGAYNEQFF; DNA: TGCGCCAGCAGCGTAAGCGGGGCCTACAATGAGCAGTTCTTC
size: few; V: TRBV7-6; D: .; J: TRBJ1-6; CDR3: CASSPVGGSLHF; DNA: TGTGCCAGCAGCCCCGTCGGAGGGTCCCTCCACTTT
size: .; V: TRBV2; D: .; J: TRBJ2-7; CDR3: CASSLLVGEQYF; DNA: TGTGCCAGCAGTCTACTTGTGGGCGAGCAGTACTTC
size: .; V: TRBV5-6; D: TRBD1; J: TRBJ2-5; CDR3: CASSFGTGYQETQYF; DNA: TGTGCCAGCAGCTTCGGGACAGGCTACCAAGAGACCCAGTACTTC
size: few; V: TRBV20-1; D: TRBD2; J: TRBJ2-7; CDR3: CSARVRDYGGGEQYF; DNA: TGCAGTGCCCGGGTGAGGGACTACGGGGGTGGTGAGCAGTACTTC
size: many; V: TRBV6-2/TRBV6-3; D: .; J: TRBJ1-5; CDR3: CASSYSRRMEGNQPQHF; DNA: TGTGCCAGCAGTTACTCGAGACGTATGGAGGGCAATCAGCCCCAGCATTTT
size: many; V: TRBV7-8; D: .; J: TRBJ1-2; CDR3: CASSFGGGTYGYTF; DNA: TGTGCCAGCAGCTTCGGAGGGGGGACCTATGGCTACACCTTC
size: .; V: TRBV29-1; D: TRBD1; J: TRBJ1-1; CDR3: CSVEDRREAFF; DNA: TGCAGCGTAGAGGACAGGCGTGAAGCTTTCTTT
size: few; V: TRBV7-9; D: .; J: TRBJ1-1; CDR3: CASSTSDRNTEAFF; DNA: TGTGCCAGCAGCACCAGCGACAGGAACACTGAAGCTTTCTTT
size: .; V: TRBV4-3; D: TRBD1; J: TRBJ1-4; CDR3: CASNHWPGQGTDEKLFF; DNA: TGCGCCAGCAACCATTGGCCGGGACAGGGTACGGATGAAAAACTGTTTTTT
size: .; V: TRBV7-9; D: .; J: TRBJ2-2; CDR3: CARTPLALANTGELFF; DNA: TGTGCCAGAACACCGCTAGCGCTCGCGAACACCGGGGAGCTGTTTTTT
size: many; V: TRBV11-2; D: .; J: TRBJ2-7; CDR3: CASSLSDSWVYEQYF; DNA: TGTGCCAGCAGCTTGTCGGACAGTTGGGTTTACGAGCAGTACTTC
size: .; V: TRBV7-2; D: TRBD2; J: TRBJ2-1; CDR3: CASSRGSGGRYNEQFF; DNA: TGTGCCAGCAGCCGCGGGAGCGGGGGACGATACAATGAGCAGTTCTTC
size: .; V: TRBV28; D: .; J: TRBJ2-7; CDR3: CASSFELGNEQYF; DNA: TGTGCCAGCAGTTTCGAGCTCGGGAACGAGCAGTACTTC
size: many; V: TRBV28; D: .; J: TRBJ1-1; CDR3: CASSSRVNTEAFF; DNA: TGTGCCAGCAGTTCCCGTGTTAACACTGAAGCTTTCTTT
size: few; V: TRBV20-1; D: .; J: TRBJ2-4; CDR3: CSAGARGGNVQYF; DNA: TGCAGTGCTGGGGCAAGGGGGGGTAATGTTCAGTACTTC
size: many; V: TRBV7-6; D: .; J: TRBJ1-1; CDR3: CASSLGGDTEAFF; DNA: TGTGCCAGCAGCCTCGGAGGGGACACTGAAGCTTTCTTT
size: .; V: TRBV6-5; D: .; J: TRBJ2-1; CDR3: CASSYSTTSYNEQFF; DNA: TGTGCCAGCAGTTACTCGACAACTAGCTACAATGAGCAGTTCTTC
size: few; V: TRBV28; D: TRBD1; J: TRBJ2-3; CDR3: CASRIRQGGTDTQYF; DNA: TGTGCCAGCAGAATTAGACAGGGCGGCACAGATACGCAGTATTTT